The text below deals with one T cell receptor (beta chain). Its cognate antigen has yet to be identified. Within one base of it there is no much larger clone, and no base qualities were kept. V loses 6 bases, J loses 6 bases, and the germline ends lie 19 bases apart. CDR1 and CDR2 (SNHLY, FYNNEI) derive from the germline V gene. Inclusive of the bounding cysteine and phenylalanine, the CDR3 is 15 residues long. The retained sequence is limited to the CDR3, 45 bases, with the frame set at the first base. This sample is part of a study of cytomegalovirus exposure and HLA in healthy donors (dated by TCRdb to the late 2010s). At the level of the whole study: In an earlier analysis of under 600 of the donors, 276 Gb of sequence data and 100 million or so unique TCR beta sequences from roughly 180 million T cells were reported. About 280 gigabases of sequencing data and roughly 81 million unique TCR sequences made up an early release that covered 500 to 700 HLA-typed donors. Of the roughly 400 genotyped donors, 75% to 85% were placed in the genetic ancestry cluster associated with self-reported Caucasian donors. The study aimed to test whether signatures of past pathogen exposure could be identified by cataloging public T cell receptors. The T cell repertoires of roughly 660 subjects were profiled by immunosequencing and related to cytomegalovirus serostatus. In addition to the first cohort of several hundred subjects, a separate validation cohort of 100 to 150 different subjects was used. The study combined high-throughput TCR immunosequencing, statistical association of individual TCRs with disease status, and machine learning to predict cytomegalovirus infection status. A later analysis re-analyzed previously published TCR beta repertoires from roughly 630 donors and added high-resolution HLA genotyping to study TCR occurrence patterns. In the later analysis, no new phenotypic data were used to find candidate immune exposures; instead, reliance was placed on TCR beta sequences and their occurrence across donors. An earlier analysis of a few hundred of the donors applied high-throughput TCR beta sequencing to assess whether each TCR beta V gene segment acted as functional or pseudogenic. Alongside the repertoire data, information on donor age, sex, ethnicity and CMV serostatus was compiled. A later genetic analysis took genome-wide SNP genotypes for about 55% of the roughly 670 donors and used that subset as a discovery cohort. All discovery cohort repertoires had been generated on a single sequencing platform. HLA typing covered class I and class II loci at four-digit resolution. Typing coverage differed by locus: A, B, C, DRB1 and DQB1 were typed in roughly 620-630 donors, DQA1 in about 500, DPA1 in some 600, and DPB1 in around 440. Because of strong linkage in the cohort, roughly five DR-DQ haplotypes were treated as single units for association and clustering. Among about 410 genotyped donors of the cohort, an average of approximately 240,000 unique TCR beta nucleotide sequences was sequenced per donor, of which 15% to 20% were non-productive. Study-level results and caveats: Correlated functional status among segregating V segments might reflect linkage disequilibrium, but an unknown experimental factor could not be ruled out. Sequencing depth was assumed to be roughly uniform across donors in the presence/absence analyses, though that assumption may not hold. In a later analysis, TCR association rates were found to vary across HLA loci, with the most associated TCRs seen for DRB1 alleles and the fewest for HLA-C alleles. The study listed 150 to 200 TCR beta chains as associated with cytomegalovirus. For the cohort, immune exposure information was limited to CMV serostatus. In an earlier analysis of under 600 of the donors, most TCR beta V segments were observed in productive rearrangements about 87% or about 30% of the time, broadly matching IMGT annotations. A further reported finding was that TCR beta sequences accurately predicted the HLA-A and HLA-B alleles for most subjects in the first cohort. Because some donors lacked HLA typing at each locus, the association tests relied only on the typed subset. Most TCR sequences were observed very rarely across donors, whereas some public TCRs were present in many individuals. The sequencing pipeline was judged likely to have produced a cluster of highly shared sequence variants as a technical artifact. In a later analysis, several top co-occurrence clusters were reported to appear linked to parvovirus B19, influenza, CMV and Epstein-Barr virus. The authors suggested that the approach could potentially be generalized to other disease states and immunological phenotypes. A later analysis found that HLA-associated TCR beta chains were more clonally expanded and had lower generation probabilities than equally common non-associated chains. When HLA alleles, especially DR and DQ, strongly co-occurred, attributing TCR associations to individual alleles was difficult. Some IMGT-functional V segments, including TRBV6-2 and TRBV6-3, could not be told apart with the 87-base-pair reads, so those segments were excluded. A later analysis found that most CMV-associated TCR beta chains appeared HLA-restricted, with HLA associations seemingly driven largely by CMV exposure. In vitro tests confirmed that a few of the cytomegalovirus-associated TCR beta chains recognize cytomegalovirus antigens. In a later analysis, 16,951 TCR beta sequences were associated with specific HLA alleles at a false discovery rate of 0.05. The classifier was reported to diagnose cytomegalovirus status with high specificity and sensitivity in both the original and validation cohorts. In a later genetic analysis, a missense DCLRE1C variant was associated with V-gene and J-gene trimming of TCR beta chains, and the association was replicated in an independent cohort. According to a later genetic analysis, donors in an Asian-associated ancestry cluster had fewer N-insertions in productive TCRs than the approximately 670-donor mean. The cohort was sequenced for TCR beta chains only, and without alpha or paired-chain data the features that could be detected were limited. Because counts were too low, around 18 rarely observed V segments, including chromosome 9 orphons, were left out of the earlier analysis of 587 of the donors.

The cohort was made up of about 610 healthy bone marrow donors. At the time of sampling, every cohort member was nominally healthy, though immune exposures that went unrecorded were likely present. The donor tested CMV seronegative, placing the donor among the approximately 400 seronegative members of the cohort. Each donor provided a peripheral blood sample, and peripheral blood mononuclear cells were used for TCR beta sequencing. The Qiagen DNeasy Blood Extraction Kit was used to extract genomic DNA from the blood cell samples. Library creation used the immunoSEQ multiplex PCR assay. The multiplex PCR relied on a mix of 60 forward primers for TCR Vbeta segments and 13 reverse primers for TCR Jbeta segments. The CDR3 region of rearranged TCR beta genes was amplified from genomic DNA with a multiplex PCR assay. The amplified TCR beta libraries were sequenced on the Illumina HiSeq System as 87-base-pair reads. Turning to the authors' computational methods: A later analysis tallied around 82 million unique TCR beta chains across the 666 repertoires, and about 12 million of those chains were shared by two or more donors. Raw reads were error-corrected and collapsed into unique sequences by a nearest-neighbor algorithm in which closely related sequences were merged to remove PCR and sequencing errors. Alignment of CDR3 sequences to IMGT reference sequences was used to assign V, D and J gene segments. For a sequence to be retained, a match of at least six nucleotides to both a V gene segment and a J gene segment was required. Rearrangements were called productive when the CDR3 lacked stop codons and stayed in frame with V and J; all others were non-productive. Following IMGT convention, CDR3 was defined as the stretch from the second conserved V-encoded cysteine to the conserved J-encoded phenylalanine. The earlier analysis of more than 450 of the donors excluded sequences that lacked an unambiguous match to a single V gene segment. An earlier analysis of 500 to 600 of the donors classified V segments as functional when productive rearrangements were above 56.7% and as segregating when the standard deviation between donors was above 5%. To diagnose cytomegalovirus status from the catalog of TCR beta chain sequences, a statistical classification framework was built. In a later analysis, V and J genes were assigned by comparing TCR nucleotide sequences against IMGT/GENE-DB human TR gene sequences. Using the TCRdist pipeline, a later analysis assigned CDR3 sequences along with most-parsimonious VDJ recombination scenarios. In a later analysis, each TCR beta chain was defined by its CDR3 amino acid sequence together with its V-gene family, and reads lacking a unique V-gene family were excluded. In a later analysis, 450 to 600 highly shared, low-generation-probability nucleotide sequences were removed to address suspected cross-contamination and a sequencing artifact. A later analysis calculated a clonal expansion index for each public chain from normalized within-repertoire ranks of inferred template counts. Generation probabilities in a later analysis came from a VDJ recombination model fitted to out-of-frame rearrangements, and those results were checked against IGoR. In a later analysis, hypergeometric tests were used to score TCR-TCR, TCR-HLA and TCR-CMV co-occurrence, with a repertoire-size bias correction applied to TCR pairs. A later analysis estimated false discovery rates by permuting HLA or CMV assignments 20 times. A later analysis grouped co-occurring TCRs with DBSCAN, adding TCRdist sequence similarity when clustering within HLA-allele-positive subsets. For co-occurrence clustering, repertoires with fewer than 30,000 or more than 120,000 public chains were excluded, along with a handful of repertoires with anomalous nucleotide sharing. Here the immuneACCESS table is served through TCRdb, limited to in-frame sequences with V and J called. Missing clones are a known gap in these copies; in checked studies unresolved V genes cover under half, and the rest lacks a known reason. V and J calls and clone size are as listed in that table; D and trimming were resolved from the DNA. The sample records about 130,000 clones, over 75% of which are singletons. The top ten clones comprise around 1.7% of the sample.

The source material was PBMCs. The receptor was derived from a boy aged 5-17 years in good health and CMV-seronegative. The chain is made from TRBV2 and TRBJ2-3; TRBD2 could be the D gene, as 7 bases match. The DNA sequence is TGTGCCAGCAGATCGGCGGGGGCGGGTTGGGATACGCAGTATTTT. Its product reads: CASRSAGAGWDTQYF. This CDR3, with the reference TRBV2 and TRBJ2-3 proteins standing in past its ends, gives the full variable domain EPEVTQTPSHQVTQMGQEVILRCVPISNHLYFYWYRQILGQKVEFLVSFYNNEISEKSEIFDDQFSVERPDGSNFTLKIRSTKLEDSAMYFCASRSAGAGWDTQYFGPGTRLTVL.